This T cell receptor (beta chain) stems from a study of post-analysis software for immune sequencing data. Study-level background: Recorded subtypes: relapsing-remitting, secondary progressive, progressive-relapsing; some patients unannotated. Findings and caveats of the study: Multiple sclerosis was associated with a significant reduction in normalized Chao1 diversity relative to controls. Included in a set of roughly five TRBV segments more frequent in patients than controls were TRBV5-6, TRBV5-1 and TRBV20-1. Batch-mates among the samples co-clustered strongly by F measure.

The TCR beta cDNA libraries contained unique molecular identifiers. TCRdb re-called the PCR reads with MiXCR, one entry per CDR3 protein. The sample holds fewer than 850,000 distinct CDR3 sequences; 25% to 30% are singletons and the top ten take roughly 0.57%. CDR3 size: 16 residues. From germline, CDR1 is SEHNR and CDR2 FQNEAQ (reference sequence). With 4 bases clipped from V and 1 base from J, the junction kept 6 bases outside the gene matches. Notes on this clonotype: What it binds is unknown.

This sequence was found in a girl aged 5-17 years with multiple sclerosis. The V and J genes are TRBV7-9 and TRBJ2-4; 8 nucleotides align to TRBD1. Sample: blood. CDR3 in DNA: TGTGCCAGCAGCTCCCCGGACAGGGCGGCCAAAAACATTCAGTACTTC. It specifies CASSSPDRAAKNIQYF.